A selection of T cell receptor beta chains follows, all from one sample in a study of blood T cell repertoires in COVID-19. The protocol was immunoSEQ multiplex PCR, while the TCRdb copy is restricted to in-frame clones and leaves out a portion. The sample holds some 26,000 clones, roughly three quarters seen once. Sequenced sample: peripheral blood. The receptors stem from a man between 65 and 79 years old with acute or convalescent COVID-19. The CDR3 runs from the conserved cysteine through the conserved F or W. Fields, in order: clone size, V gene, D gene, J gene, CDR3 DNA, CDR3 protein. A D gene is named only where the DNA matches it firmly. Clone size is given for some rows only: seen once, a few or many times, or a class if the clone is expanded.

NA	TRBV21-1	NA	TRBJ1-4	TGTGCCAGCAGCATCCGGACAGGGTTCAAACTGTTTTTT	CASSIRTGFKLFF
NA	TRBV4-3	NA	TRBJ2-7	TGCGCCAGCAGCCATTGGGGCAGCGAATCCTACGAGCAGTACTTC	CASSHWGSESYEQYF
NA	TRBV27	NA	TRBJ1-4	TGTGCCAGCAGTTTCGAGGGAGCAACTAATGAAAAACTGTTTTTT	CASSFEGATNEKLFF
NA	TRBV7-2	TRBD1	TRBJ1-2	TGTGCCAGCAGCTTAGCACGTCGTCAGGGGGATGGCTACACCTTC	CASSLARRQGDGYTF
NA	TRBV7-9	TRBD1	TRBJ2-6	TGTGCCAGCAGCTTAGTCAGGGGGCCTGGGGCCAACGTCCTGACTTTC	CASSLVRGPGANVLTF
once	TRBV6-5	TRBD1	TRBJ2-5	TGTGCCAGCAAAACAGGGGGGACCCAAGAGACCCAGTACTTC	CASKTGGTQETQYF
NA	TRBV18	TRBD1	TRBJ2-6	TGTGCCAGCTCACGGGGGACAGTTCAATCTGGGGCCAACGTCCTGACTTTC	CASSRGTVQSGANVLTF
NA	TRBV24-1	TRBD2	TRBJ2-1	TGTGCCACCAAGAGGGGAGGGGACAATGAGCAGTTCTTC	CATKRGGDNEQFF
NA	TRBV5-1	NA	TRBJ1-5	TGCGCCAGCAGCTATGACACGGTAATTATCCATCAGCCCCAGCATTTT	CASSYDTVIIHQPQHF
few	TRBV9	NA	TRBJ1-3	TGTGCCAGCAGCGTCGGGTTGGCAGGGGCCTCAGGAAACACCATATATTTT	CASSVGLAGASGNTIYF
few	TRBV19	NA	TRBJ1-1	TGTGCCAGTAGCACCCCCGGGGGGGGGTTTGGGAACACTGAAGCTTTCTTT	CASSTPGGGFGNTEAFF
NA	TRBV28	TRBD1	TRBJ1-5	TGTGCCAGCAGTTCAGGACAGGGTGGCAATCAGCCCCAGCATTTT	CASSSGQGGNQPQHF
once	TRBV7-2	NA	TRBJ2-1	TGTGCCAGCAGCTCCCGACACCGCAATGAGCAGTTCTTC	CASSSRHRNEQFF
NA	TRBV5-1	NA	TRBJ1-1	TGCGCCAGCAGCCCTGTACAGGGATTCCGGGACACTGAAGCTTTCTTT	CASSPVQGFRDTEAFF
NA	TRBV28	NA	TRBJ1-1	TGTGCCAGCAGTTTAAGCGCCGCTTTCTCGGTCCGTGAAGCTTTCTTT	CASSLSAAFSVREAFF
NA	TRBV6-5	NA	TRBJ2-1	TGTGCCAGCAGTTACTGGCGCCAGGCTGGATACAATGAGCAGTTCTTC	CASSYWRQAGYNEQFF
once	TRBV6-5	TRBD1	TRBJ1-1	TGTGCCAGCAGTACGGGGAGACAGGGGAACACTGAAGCTTTCTTT	CASSTGRQGNTEAFF
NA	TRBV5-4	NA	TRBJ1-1	TGTGCCAGCAGCTTGGCGTCGGAAGCTTTCTTT	CASSLASEAFF
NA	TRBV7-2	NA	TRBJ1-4	TGTGCCAGCAGCTTAGGGTATGGCGGGAATGAAAAACTGTTTTTT	CASSLGYGGNEKLFF
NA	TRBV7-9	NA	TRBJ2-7	TGTGCCAGCAGCGGCGTAGGTGGGGGATCCCGGGACTCCGAGCAGTACTTC	CASSGVGGGSRDSEQYF
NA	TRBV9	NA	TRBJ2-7	TGTGCCAGCAGCGTAGGGCCCAACTCCTACGAGCAGTACTTC	CASSVGPNSYEQYF
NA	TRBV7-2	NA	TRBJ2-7	TGTGCCAGCAGCTTACAGCACCAGGACAACGAGCAGTACTTC	CASSLQHQDNEQYF
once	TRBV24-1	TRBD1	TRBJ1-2	TGTGCCACATCCAGGGGGGACTATGGCTACACCTTC	CATSRGDYGYTF
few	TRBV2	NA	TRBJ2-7	TGTGCCAGACCTTTTGCAGGGGAGAGCTCCTACGAGCAGTACTTC	CARPFAGESSYEQYF
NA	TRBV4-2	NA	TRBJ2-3	TGTGCCAGCAGCCTCGCCGGAGCCCGGAGCACAGATACGCAGTATTTT	CASSLAGARSTDTQYF
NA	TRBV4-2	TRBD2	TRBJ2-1	TGTGCCAGCAGCCAAGCTAGCGGGGGGTCGAACAATGAGCAGTTCTTC	CASSQASGGSNNEQFF
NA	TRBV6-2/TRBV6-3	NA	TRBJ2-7	TGTGCCAGCAGTGAGGGTTACGAGCAGTACTTC	CASSEGYEQYF
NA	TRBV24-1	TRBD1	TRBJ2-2	TGTGCCACCAGTGCCCCGACAGGGTACACCGGGGAGCTGTTTTTT	CATSAPTGYTGELFF
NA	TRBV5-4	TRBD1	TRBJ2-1	TGTGCCAGCAGTTGGGGACAGGGCTTTCGCTATGAGCAGTTCTTC	CASSWGQGFRYEQFF
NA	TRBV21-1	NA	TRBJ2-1	TGTGCCAGCAGCAAACGGGGACTAGGGGACCTATTGGATGAGCAGTTCTTC	CASSKRGLGDLLDEQFF
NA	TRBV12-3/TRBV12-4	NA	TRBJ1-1	TGTGCCAGCAGTTTGGGGCGGGGCACTGAAGCTTTCTTT	CASSLGRGTEAFF
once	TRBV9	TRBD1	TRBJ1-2	TGTGCCAGCAGCATGGGACAGAACTATGGCTACACCTTC	CASSMGQNYGYTF
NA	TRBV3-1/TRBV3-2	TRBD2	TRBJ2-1	TGTGCCAGCAGCCACAGCGGGAGTGACAATGAGCAGTTCTTC	CASSHSGSDNEQFF
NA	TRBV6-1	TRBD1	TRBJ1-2	TGTGCCAGCAGTGCCTCCGGGACAGGGTTTGGTTATGGCTACACCTTC	CASSASGTGFGYGYTF
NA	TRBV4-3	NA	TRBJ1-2	TGCGCCAGCAGCCAAGACGACAGCGCTTATGGCTACACCTTC	CASSQDDSAYGYTF
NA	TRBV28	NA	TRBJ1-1	TGTGCCAGCAGTTTCCCCAGGGGTGTGACTGAAGCTTTCTTT	CASSFPRGVTEAFF
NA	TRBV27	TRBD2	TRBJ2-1	TGTGCCAGCAGTCCAACAACCGGGACTAGTTTTTTGGGTGAGCAGTTCTTC	CASSPTTGTSFLGEQFF
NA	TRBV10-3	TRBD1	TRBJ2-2	TGTGCCATCAGCACCGGGACAGGGGGTACCGGGGAGCTGTTTTTT	CAISTGTGGTGELFF
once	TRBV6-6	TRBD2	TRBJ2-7	TGTGCCAGCGGACTAGCGGGCTCCTACGAGCAGTACTTC	CASGLAGSYEQYF
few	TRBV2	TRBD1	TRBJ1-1	TGTGCCAGCAGCCGAGGGACAGGGAGGTTTATGAACACTGAAGCTTTCTTT	CASSRGTGRFMNTEAFF
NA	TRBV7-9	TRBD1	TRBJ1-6	TGTGCCAGCAGCGGTATGGGACAGGGGTCGGCTTCACCCCTCCACTTT	CASSGMGQGSASPLHF
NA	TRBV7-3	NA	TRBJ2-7	TGTGCCAGCATCCAAGGGCCAGGGCAACAAAACTACGAGCAGTACTTC	CASIQGPGQQNYEQYF
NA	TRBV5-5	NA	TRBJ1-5	TGTGCCAGCAGCTCCCAGGCAACACTTAGCAATCAGCCCCAGCATTTT	CASSSQATLSNQPQHF
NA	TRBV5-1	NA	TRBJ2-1	TGCGCCAGCAGCTCTCATGGCGAGACAGGCAACGAGCAGTTCTTC	CASSSHGETGNEQFF
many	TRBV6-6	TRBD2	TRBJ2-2	TGTGCCAGCAGGCCGGGGGGGAACACCGGGGAGCTGTTTTTT	CASRPGGNTGELFF
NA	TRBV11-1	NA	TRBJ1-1	TGTGCCAGCAGACCAACAGCCCCGAACACTGAAGCTTTCTTT	CASRPTAPNTEAFF
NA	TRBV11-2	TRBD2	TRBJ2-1	TGTGCCAGCAGCTCCCCGACTAGCGGGGGACTCCCCTACAATGAGCAGTTCTTC	CASSSPTSGGLPYNEQFF
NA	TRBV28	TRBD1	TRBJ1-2	TGTGCCAGCAGTTTTTCAAAAAAGGGGGCGGTTGGCTACACCTTC	CASSFSKKGAVGYTF
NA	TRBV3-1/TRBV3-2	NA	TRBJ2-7	TGTGCCAGCAGCCAAGTGGGGAGACGGGGTAGCTCCTACGAGCAGTACTTC	CASSQVGRRGSSYEQYF
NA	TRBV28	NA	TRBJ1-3	TGTGCCAGCAGTGTAATCAGGGGAAAGAACACCATATATTTT	CASSVIRGKNTIYF
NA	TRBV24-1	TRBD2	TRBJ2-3	TGTGCCACCAGTGATCCTAGCGGGAGGGCCTTTGATACGCAGTATTTT	CATSDPSGRAFDTQYF
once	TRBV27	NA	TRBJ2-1	TGTGCCAGCAGACTCTCGGACTACGCAAATTCCTACAATGAGCAGTTCTTC	CASRLSDYANSYNEQFF
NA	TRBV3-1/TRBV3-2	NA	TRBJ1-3	TGTGCCAGCAGCCTGCCCGGGACATCAGGAAACACCATATATTTT	CASSLPGTSGNTIYF
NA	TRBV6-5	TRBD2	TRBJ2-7	TGTGCCAGCAGTTACCTTTCGACTAGCGGTGTCGAGCAGTACTTC	CASSYLSTSGVEQYF
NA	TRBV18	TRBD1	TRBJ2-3	TGTGCCAGCTTAACCAGGACAGGCGGAATGAGCACAGATACGCAGTATTTT	CASLTRTGGMSTDTQYF
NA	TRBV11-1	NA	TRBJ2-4	TGTGCCAGCAGCTCTACCGGGGACACCAAAAACATTCAGTACTTC	CASSSTGDTKNIQYF
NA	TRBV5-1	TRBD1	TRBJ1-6	TGCGCCAGCAGTGAGGGGGCTAGTGCTTCACCCCTCCACTTT	CASSEGASASPLHF